Listed below are T cell receptor beta chains from one sample, sequenced in a study of T cell repertoires in cytomegalovirus infection. TCRdb reprocessed the reads via MiXCR and lists one record per CDR3 protein. This table holds some 600,000 distinct CDR3 sequences, approximately 24% found once. Sequencing was carried out using CD8+ T cells from PBMCs. Receptors originate from a human donor in good health (CMV status not recorded). Some clones in this sample may be carry-over from other donors' samples. Each CDR3 is given with its conserved first and last residue. The D gene is left open where the match is weak. Rows give clone size only sometimes, using once, few, many, or a class for an expanded clone.

TRBJ1-1,few,TRBV4-1,TRBD1,TGCGCCAGCAGCCCCCGAGGACAGGGGAACACTGAAGCTTTCTTT,CASSPRGQGNTEAFF
TRBJ2-5,NA,TRBV6-2/TRBV6-3,NA,TGTGCCAGCAGTTATGCAGAAAGGAGTCAAGAGACCCAGTACTTC,CASSYAERSQETQYF
TRBJ2-3,NA,TRBV11-2,NA,TGTGCCAGCAGCGCACGACCGGGTGGGAGCATACTCACAGATACGCAGTATTTT,CASSARPGGSILTDTQYF
TRBJ2-7,NA,TRBV27,NA,TGTGCCAGCAGTTTGAGGGTTCCCTCCTACGAGCAGTACTTC,CASSLRVPSYEQYF
TRBJ1-1,NA,TRBV6-5,TRBD1,TGTGCCAGCAGTCAAGGGACAGGCGGATGGAAAGCTTTCTTT,CASSQGTGGWKAFF
TRBJ2-1,NA,TRBV29-1,NA,TGCAGCGTTGAAGATGGCAGGGGGGCTGAGCAGTTCTTC,CSVEDGRGAEQFF
TRBJ2-1,NA,TRBV11-2,TRBD1,TGTGCCAGCAGCACCTCGACAGGGGGACATTCCGGCTCCTACAATGAGCAGTTCTTC,CASSTSTGGHSGSYNEQFF
TRBJ2-1,NA,TRBV12-3/TRBV12-4,TRBD2,TGTGCCAGCAGTTACGGGGGGGCCGAGCAGTTCTTC,CASSYGGAEQFF
TRBJ2-1,NA,TRBV6-6,TRBD1,TGTGCCAGCAGTTACCAGGACAGGGGGCTTGATGAGCAGTTCTTC,CASSYQDRGLDEQFF
TRBJ1-1,NA,TRBV9,NA,TGTGCCAGCAGAGACCCCCCTGAAGCTTTCTTT,CASRDPPEAFF
TRBJ2-3,NA,TRBV24-1,NA,TGTGCCACCAGCTCAGATCGGGATACGCAGTATTTT,CATSSDRDTQYF
TRBJ2-3,NA,TRBV7-9,NA,TGTGCCAGCAGCTTAGGGGGAATCCCCATGGATACGCAGTATTTT,CASSLGGIPMDTQYF
TRBJ1-1,few,TRBV6-1,NA,TGTGCCACCGACCGACAGACTGAAGCTTTCTTT,CATDRQTEAFF
TRBJ2-1,many,TRBV7-6,NA,TGTGCCAGCAGCTTAGCGAAGGGGAATGAGCAGTTCTTC,CASSLAKGNEQFF
TRBJ1-6,NA,TRBV28,NA,TGTGCCAGCAGTCCCGACCATACCCTAAATTCACCCCTCCACTTT,CASSPDHTLNSPLHF
TRBJ1-1,few,TRBV14,NA,TGTGCCAGCAGCCAATTCGTGAGGTCCCCTGAAGCTTTCTTT,CASSQFVRSPEAFF
TRBJ2-1,many,TRBV2,NA,TGTGCCAGCAGTGAAGCAGGGGAGCAGTTCTTC,CASSEAGEQFF
TRBJ2-6,NA,TRBV19,NA,TGTGCCAGTACCTCCCGACAGACGAGCTCTGGGGCCAACGTCCTGACTTTC,CASTSRQTSSGANVLTF
TRBJ2-1,NA,TRBV15,NA,TGTGCCACCAGCAGCGACATCACCTACAATGAGCAGTTCTTC,CATSSDITYNEQFF
TRBJ2-1,NA,TRBV9,TRBD1,TGTGCCAGCAGTGGGACAGTCTACTCCTACAATGAGCAGTTCTTC,CASSGTVYSYNEQFF
TRBJ2-1,NA,TRBV20-1,NA,TGCAGTGCTAGAGATCCCGACGTAGCTCGTGAGCAGTTCTTC,CSARDPDVAREQFF
TRBJ2-7,NA,TRBV2,NA,TGTGCCGGAGTGGATACTAGCCCCTACGAGCAGTACTTC,CAGVDTSPYEQYF
TRBJ1-5,many,TRBV6-1,NA,TGTGCCAGCAGTGAATTCGAGGAACGGATTAGCAATCAGCCCCAGCATTTT,CASSEFEERISNQPQHF
TRBJ2-7,many,TRBV7-6,NA,TGTGCCAGCAGCTTAGCGGCAGACTACGAGCAGTACTTC,CASSLAADYEQYF
TRBJ2-1,NA,TRBV19,TRBD2,TGTGCCAGTACCCGCGGGGGTCGAACCTACAATGAGCAGTTCTTC,CASTRGGRTYNEQFF
TRBJ1-4,many,TRBV7-2,NA,TGTGCCAGCAGCCCAGCGGGCGCGCCCTATGAAAAACTGTTTTTT,CASSPAGAPYEKLFF
TRBJ2-5,many,TRBV7-2,TRBD2,TGTGCCAGCAGCTTGACTAGCGGGGGGTTCACGGAGACCCAGTACTTC,CASSLTSGGFTETQYF
TRBJ2-1,many,TRBV6-2/TRBV6-3,NA,TGTGCCAGCAGTTACTCGAGATACAATGAGCAGTTCTTC,CASSYSRYNEQFF
TRBJ2-3,NA,TRBV15,NA,TGTGCCACCAGCAGCAAAATGACTAGCACAGATACGCAGTATTTT,CATSSKMTSTDTQYF
TRBJ2-1,NA,TRBV11-2,NA,TGTGCCAGCAGCCAAACCTTTGATGAGCAGTTCTTC,CASSQTFDEQFF
TRBJ2-1,few,TRBV12-3/TRBV12-4,NA,TGTGCCAGCAGTTTGGGGGGGCAGGGTGAGCAGTTCTTC,CASSLGGQGEQFF
TRBJ1-2,few,TRBV5-4,NA,TGTGCCAGTTCGGTCGGGGGGCCTCACTACACCTTC,CASSVGGPHYTF
TRBJ2-7,NA,TRBV10-2,TRBD1,TGCGCCAGCAGAACAGGGGGGCGAGCCAACGAGCAGTACTTC,CASRTGGRANEQYF
TRBJ2-2,NA,TRBV7-8,NA,TGTGCCAGCAGCAATTGGATAGGAAACACCGGGGAGCTGTTTTTT,CASSNWIGNTGELFF
TRBJ2-1,few,TRBV11-1,NA,TGTGCCAGCAGCCCGACTAACTACAATGAGCAGTTCTTC,CASSPTNYNEQFF
TRBJ1-2,NA,TRBV12-3/TRBV12-4,NA,TGTGCCAGCAGTTTATCCACGGACTATGGCTACACCTTC,CASSLSTDYGYTF
TRBJ2-3,NA,TRBV2,TRBD2,TGTGCCAGCAGTGGTGGGACTAGCGGGGCCAGCACAGATACGCAGTATTTT,CASSGGTSGASTDTQYF
TRBJ2-1,NA,TRBV19,TRBD2,TGTGCCAGTAGACCCGCTAGCGGGGGGGCCAGGGAGCAGTTCTTC,CASRPASGGAREQFF
TRBJ2-1,few,TRBV28,NA,TGTGCCAGCAGACTCGGGGGCTCCTACAATGAGCAGTTCTTC,CASRLGGSYNEQFF
TRBJ2-1,NA,TRBV19,TRBD1,TGTGCCAGTAGTATAGCCCCTCCTACAGGGGTGATCTACAATGAGCAGTTCTTC,CASSIAPPTGVIYNEQFF
TRBJ2-3,many,TRBV11-2,NA,TGTGCCAGCAGCTTAGGCCTCCTGGGTGGTAGCACAGATACGCAGTATTTT,CASSLGLLGGSTDTQYF
TRBJ2-2,few,TRBV27,NA,TGTGCCACGGGTTGGCCGACCCGGGAGCTGTTTTTT,CATGWPTRELFF
TRBJ2-3,many,TRBV28,TRBD1,TGTGCCAGCAGCCTCGACAGGGGAAGGGAGACGCAGTATTTT,CASSLDRGRETQYF
TRBJ2-4,once,TRBV29-1,TRBD2,TGCAGCGTTGGGGGCGGTTTAGGGACAGCGGGGGGGGACATTCAGTACTTC,CSVGGGLGTAGGDIQYF
TRBJ2-2,NA,TRBV7-6,NA,TGTGCCAGCAGCCCCCGGGGTGGGCGGTTGAACACCGGGGAGCTGTTTTTT,CASSPRGGRLNTGELFF
TRBJ2-2,NA,TRBV29-1,NA,TGCAGCGTTGAAGTGGATGGGGCAACCCGGGAGCTGTTTTTT,CSVEVDGATRELFF
TRBJ2-1,NA,TRBV11-3,TRBD2,TGTGCCAGCAGCTTAACACTAGCGAGCTACAATGAGCAGTTCTTC,CASSLTLASYNEQFF
TRBJ1-2,few,TRBV27,NA,TGTGCCAGCAGTTTAAGGGGAGGGGAAACAAATGGCTACACCTTC,CASSLRGGETNGYTF
TRBJ2-1,NA,TRBV20-1,TRBD2,TGCAGTGCTAGAGATTGGCTAGCGGGGACGGGGAATGAGCAGTTCTTC,CSARDWLAGTGNEQFF
TRBJ2-2,NA,TRBV27,NA,TGTGCCAGCAAGATAGGGCTAGGGACCGCGAACACCGGGGAGCTGTTTTTT,CASKIGLGTANTGELFF
TRBJ2-1,few,TRBV2,NA,TGTGCCAGCAGTGAAGCTGGATACAATGAGCAGTTCTTC,CASSEAGYNEQFF
TRBJ1-1,few,TRBV28,TRBD1,TGTGCCAGCAGTTTAAAGAAAGGGGACAGCACTTCGAACACTGAAGCTTTCTTT,CASSLKKGDSTSNTEAFF
TRBJ1-5,few,TRBV7-9,NA,TGTGCCAGCAGCCCTCAGGACGGGAATCAGCCCCAGCATTTT,CASSPQDGNQPQHF
TRBJ1-1,NA,TRBV14,NA,TGTGCCAGCAGCCACCACTTTGAAGCTTTCTTT,CASSHHFEAFF
TRBJ1-1,few,TRBV7-9,TRBD1,TGTGCCAGCAGCGTTATCACAGGGGTGGGGACTGAAGCTTTCTTT,CASSVITGVGTEAFF
TRBJ2-7,few,TRBV2,NA,TGTGCCAGCAGTGAGGCGGTCTCAATCATCGGCGAGCAGTACTTC,CASSEAVSIIGEQYF
TRBJ2-1,few,TRBV4-1,NA,TGCGCCAGCAGCCCCGGGCCAACCCCTGAGCAGTTCTTC,CASSPGPTPEQFF
TRBJ2-7,many,TRBV7-2,TRBD2,TGTGCCAGCAGCTTTGCGGGGGGCGAGCAGTACTTC,CASSFAGGEQYF
TRBJ2-5,NA,TRBV18,NA,TGTGCCAGCTCATCATCAAATTGGACAGATTTCCAAGAGACCCAGTACTTC,CASSSSNWTDFQETQYF